A selection of T cell receptor beta chains follows, all from one sample in a study of T cells in Graves' hyperthyroidism and ophthalmopathy. TCRdb reprocessed the multiplex PCR reads via MiXCR and lists one record per CDR3 protein. The sample shows approximately 600,000 distinct CDR3 sequences, 11% to 15% of them seen only once. Sequencing was done on a sample of blood. The receptors here all came from a woman aged 25 to 39 with Graves' hyperthyroidism that later progressed to Graves' ophthalmopathy. Each CDR3 is given with its conserved first and last residue. Fields, in order: V gene, clone size, J gene, CDR3 length, D gene, CDR3 DNA, CDR3 protein. A D gene is named only where the DNA matches it firmly. Clone size is shown for a subset of rows, as once, few, many or a class of expanded clone.

v_call: TRBV20-1; clone_size: many; j_call: TRBJ2-2; cdr3_length: 12; d_call: NA; cdr3_nt: TGCAGTGCTAGAGTCTACACCGGGGAGCTGTTTTTT; cdr3_aa: CSARVYTGELFF
v_call: TRBV2; clone_size: many; j_call: TRBJ2-2; cdr3_length: 16; d_call: NA; cdr3_nt: TGTGCCAGCAGTGACTTTTCAGGGGATCGGACCGGGGAGCTGTTTTTT; cdr3_aa: CASSDFSGDRTGELFF
v_call: TRBV7-8; clone_size: many; j_call: TRBJ1-1; cdr3_length: 14; d_call: NA; cdr3_nt: TGTGCCAGCAGCGAGCGGGGAGGGCCACTTGAAGCTTTCTTT; cdr3_aa: CASSERGGPLEAFF
v_call: TRBV28; clone_size: many; j_call: TRBJ2-7; cdr3_length: 15; d_call: NA; cdr3_nt: TGTGCCAGCGGGGGATCGACAGACTCTGGGGTCGAGCAGTACTTC; cdr3_aa: CASGGSTDSGVEQYF
v_call: TRBV10-3; clone_size: many; j_call: TRBJ2-7; cdr3_length: 16; d_call: NA; cdr3_nt: TGTGCCATCAGTGAGTCGACTCAGGGGAGGTCCTACGAGCAGTACTTC; cdr3_aa: CAISESTQGRSYEQYF
v_call: TRBV5-1; clone_size: NA; j_call: TRBJ2-7; cdr3_length: 17; d_call: NA; cdr3_nt: TGCGCCAGCAGCCAAGATATTTCTAGAGGGCCAGGGTATGAGCAGTACTTC; cdr3_aa: CASSQDISRGPGYEQYF
v_call: TRBV18; clone_size: NA; j_call: TRBJ1-1; cdr3_length: 12; d_call: NA; cdr3_nt: TGTGCCAGCTCACTTCCTGACTCTGAAGCTTTCTTT; cdr3_aa: CASSLPDSEAFF
v_call: TRBV19; clone_size: few; j_call: TRBJ2-1; cdr3_length: 15; d_call: TRBD1; cdr3_nt: TGTGCCAGTTCACAGGGGACCCTAGTATTGAATGAGCAGTTCTTC; cdr3_aa: CASSQGTLVLNEQFF
v_call: TRBV4-2; clone_size: NA; j_call: TRBJ1-6; cdr3_length: 16; d_call: NA; cdr3_nt: TGTGCCAGCAGCCAAGTGGCGGGACAAGGCTATTCACCCCTCCACTTT; cdr3_aa: CASSQVAGQGYSPLHF
v_call: TRBV20-1; clone_size: many; j_call: TRBJ2-3; cdr3_length: 16; d_call: TRBD2; cdr3_nt: TGCAGTGCTAGAGATTATCTAGCGGGAGCTGGAGATACGCAGTATTTT; cdr3_aa: CSARDYLAGAGDTQYF
v_call: TRBV10-3; clone_size: many; j_call: TRBJ1-5; cdr3_length: 14; d_call: NA; cdr3_nt: TGTGCCATCAGTGAATCAGGTGGGATTCAGCCCCAGCATTTT; cdr3_aa: CAISESGGIQPQHF
v_call: TRBV4-1; clone_size: NA; j_call: TRBJ2-7; cdr3_length: 15; d_call: NA; cdr3_nt: TGCGCCAGCAGCCAAGATTTTTCAGGTTGGGGCGAGCAGTACTTC; cdr3_aa: CASSQDFSGWGEQYF
v_call: TRBV11-1; clone_size: many; j_call: TRBJ2-3; cdr3_length: 14; d_call: NA; cdr3_nt: TGTGCCAGCAGCGCCCCCTGGGAGACAGATACGCAGTATTTT; cdr3_aa: CASSAPWETDTQYF